The 23 T cell receptor beta chains below were found in one sample sequenced in a study of identical twins. TCRdb independently ran MiXCR on the 5' RACE reads; one entry per CDR3 protein. The data contain approximately 500,000 distinct CDR3 sequences, roughly 15% of them singletons. These data were likewise used in another study, on yellow fever vaccine responses in identical twins.

Sequencing was performed on CD4+ T cells sorted from blood. The source of these receptors is a woman younger than 35 in good health.

The V call is TRBV11-3, the J call TRBJ2-2, with D possibly being TRBD1 (5 bases). Trimming shortened V by 0 bases and J by 13 bases, and 18 bases separated the two germline ends. CDR1 is SGHNT and CDR2 is YENEEA in the germline V gene. This CDR3 contains 15 residues. The DNA for the CDR3 is TGTGCCAGCAGCTTAGAAACAGGACCCCTAGGTGGGCTGTTTTTT. Protein product: CASSLETGPLGGLFF.

This clonotype was counted between two and nine times. The chain is built from TRBV7-9 and TRBJ2-1, with TRBD2 matching over 9 bases. The V gene's germline CDR1 is SEHNR and CDR2 FQNEAQ (reference sequence). This CDR3 spans 14 amino acids. V shed 5 bases and J 9 bases; nucleotides not matched to a gene: 8. This CDR3 reads CASSPGVAGAEQFF. CDR3 nucleotides: TGTGCCAGCAGCCCCGGGGTAGCGGGAGCTGAGCAGTTCTTC.

This clonotype was counted only a few times. The chain's CDR3 is CSASSGSFYTGELFF. The CDR3 nucleotides read TGCAGTGCTAGCAGCGGGAGCTTTTACACCGGGGAGCTGTTTTTT. This chain uses TRBV20-1 with TRBJ2-2, with 8 bases lining up with TRBD2. The CDR3 length is 15 residues. Losses at the gene ends were 3 bases for V and 3 bases for J; bases not matched to a gene: 6. The germline V gene has CDR1 DFQATT and CDR2 SNEGSKA (reference sequence).

CDR3 residues: CASSQKDAGGPSYEQYF. CDR3 in DNA: TGTGCCAGCAGCCAAAAGGATGCTGGAGGGCCCTCCTACGAGCAGTACTTC. The chain combines TRBV4-2 with TRBJ2-7, with D possibly TRBD2 on 6 matching bases. Trimming shortened V by 2 bases and J by 0 bases, and 17 bases separated the two germline ends. This CDR3 is 17 amino acids long. Germline assignment: CDR1 LGHNA and CDR2 YNFKEQ.

In its sample, this clonotype was seen a few times. The CDR3 reads CAISDLTSGNTRHNEQFF. For the CDR3, the DNA is TGTGCCATCAGTGATCTGACTAGCGGGAATACAAGGCACAATGAGCAGTTCTTC. The chain is built from TRBV10-3 and TRBJ2-1; TRBD2 agrees at 11 bases. Losses at the gene ends were 3 bases for V and 5 bases for J; bases not matched to a gene: 12. The CDR3 has 18 amino acids. Germline values: CDR1 ENHRY, CDR2 SYGVKD.

V gene TRBV12-3 or TRBV12-4 combines with J gene TRBJ1-1, with D tentatively TRBD1 (6 bases). The CDR3 loop spans 15 amino acids. V was shortened by 6 bases and J by 1 base, with 15 bases between the two germline ends. CDR3 sequence: CASRRSGTPNTEAFF. The CDR3 DNA reads TGTGCCAGCAGGCGTTCCGGGACACCGAACACTGAAGCTTTCTTT.

The rearrangement joins TRBV5-1 to TRBJ2-3; D could derive from TRBD1 or TRBD2 (6 bases each). The ends were cut back, 0 bases at V and 5 bases at J, with 16 bases in the middle. Germline CDR1 reads SGHRS; CDR2 reads YFSETQ. CDR3 length equals 16 residues. The DNA of the CDR3 is TGCGCCAGCAGCTTGGGTTTCGGAGGGGGACAAGATACGCAGTATTTT. Encoded protein: CASSLGFGGGQDTQYF.

CDR3 region: CSALPGTLNTEAFF. CDR3 in DNA: TGCAGTGCGCTACCCGGGACCCTGAACACTGAAGCTTTCTTT. The V and J genes are TRBV20-1 and TRBJ1-1, with D perhaps TRBD1 (5 bases). This CDR3 has 14 residues. V lost 6 bases, J lost 0 bases, and 14 bases lay in between. Germline CDR1 is DFQATT and CDR2 is SNEGSKA (reference sequence).

This clonotype has only one observation. The chain carries TRBV28 and TRBJ1-4; 10 positions match TRBD1. This CDR3 has 15 residues. V was clipped by 6 bases and J by 5 bases; unmatched bases: 6. The germline V gene encodes CDR1 MDHEN and CDR2 SYDVKM. The CDR3 is CASRRQGAPNEKLFF. CDR3 coding DNA: TGTGCCAGCAGGAGACAGGGGGCTCCGAATGAAAAACTGTTTTTT.

The sample holds a few counts of this clonotype. This chain links TRBV10-3 with TRBJ1-2, with 9 bases fitting TRBD1. Trimming cost V 9 bases and J 6 bases; bases outside gene matches: 8. This CDR3 has 13 residues. Germline lookup yields CDR1 ENHRY and CDR2 SYGVKD. CDR3 residues: CAITGQGFNGYTF. The CDR3 coding sequence is TGTGCCATTACCGGACAGGGGTTTAATGGCTACACCTTC.

This clonotype was seen ten or more times. The chain recombines TRBV28 with TRBJ1-1; 9 bases are a match to TRBD1. Germline V gives CDR1 MDHEN, CDR2 SYDVKM. CDR3 size: 14 residues. V lost 8 bases to trimming and J lost 4 bases; unmatched junction nucleotides: 8. Here the CDR3 DNA reads TGTGCCAGCTGGGGACAGGGAGGTGGCACTGAAGCTTTCTTT. Translated, it gives CASWGQGGGTEAFF.

V gene TRBV12-3 or TRBV12-4 combines with J gene TRBJ2-1, with D possibly TRBD2 on 6 matching bases. The CDR3 is 12 residues long. V was shortened by 4 bases and J by 10 bases, with 11 bases between the two germline ends. CDR3 nucleotides: TGTGCCAGCAGTTCGAGACTAGAAGAGCAGTTCTTC. Translation: CASSSRLEEQFF.

This clonotype was seen a few times. This sequence joins TRBV6-1 and TRBJ2-3; a weak D match, TRBD1 (5 bases). Deletions cut 4 bases from V and 7 bases from J, with 9 bases between. The CDR3 is 12 residues long. Germline V CDR1 and CDR2: MNHNS, SASEGT. This CDR3 reads CASSGGLNTQYF. In DNA form, the CDR3 reads TGTGCCAGCAGTGGGGGCCTGAATACGCAGTATTTT.

In its sample, this clonotype was seen a few times. The chain uses TRBV10-3 and TRBJ2-5; D perhaps matches TRBD2 (6 bases). With 6 bases removed from V and 1 base from J, the gap between germline ends came to 12 bases. The CDR3 runs to 14 residues. In germline, CDR1 is ENHRY, CDR2 SYGVKD. CDR3 in amino acids: CAIRSPGLQETQYF. CDR3 DNA: TGTGCCATCAGGTCTCCGGGACTCCAAGAGACCCAGTACTTC.

V gene TRBV2 combines with J gene TRBJ2-3; no clear D. Trimming removed 8 bases from V and 4 bases from J, with 10 bases in between. The germline gives CDR1 SNHLY, CDR2 FYNNEI. The CDR3 has 12 residues. The chain's CDR3 is CASAKIADTQYF. As DNA, the CDR3 is TGTGCCAGCGCGAAAATAGCAGATACGCAGTATTTT.

The chain combines TRBV20-1 with TRBJ2-1, with 14 bases aligning to TRBD2. CDR1 DFQATT and CDR2 SNEGSKA come from the germline V gene (reference sequence). The CDR3 extends over 15 amino acids. J gave up 6 bases and V 6 bases, and 7 bases lay outside the gene matches. The CDR3 DNA is TGCAGTGCGAAAGTAGGGACTAGCGGGAGCAATGAGCAGTTCTTC. Its translation is CSAKVGTSGSNEQFF.

This clonotype has more than one count but fewer than ten. V usage is TRBV5-1 and J usage is TRBJ2-5; D gene ambiguous. The length of the CDR3 is 14 residues. Trimming removed 0 bases at V and 0 bases at J, with 6 bases between. Germline CDR1 is SGHRS and CDR2 is YFSETQ. DNA of the CDR3: TGCGCCAGCAGCTTGGGGGCAGACCAAGAGACCCAGTACTTC. Protein: CASSLGADQETQYF.

This chain uses TRBV20-1 with TRBJ2-7, with 8 positions matching TRBD2. CDR3 size: 14 residues. V trimming: 3 bases; J trimming: 6 bases; junction bases outside the gene matches: 10. CDR1 is DFQATT and CDR2 is SNEGSKA in the germline V gene (reference sequence). CDR3 nucleotide sequence: TGCAGTGCTAGTTGGACGGGAGGGCCGTTCGAGCAGTACTTC. Encoded protein: CSASWTGGPFEQYF.

This clonotype was seen only a few times. The chain recombines TRBV15 with TRBJ2-7; D gene ambiguous. V lost 1 base and J lost 1, with 14 bases in between. The CDR3 loop spans 16 amino acids. Germline V CDR1 and CDR2: LNHNV, YYDKDF (reference sequence). Written as DNA, the CDR3 is TGTGCCACCAGCAGAGTTGGGTTAGTGGGTTCCTACGAGCAGTACTTC. Protein product: CATSRVGLVGSYEQYF.

This clonotype was observed a handful of times. The chain recombines TRBV28 with TRBJ2-1; perhaps TRBD2 as D (6 bases). CDR3 length: 15 residues. CDR1 MDHEN and CDR2 SYDVKM come from the germline V gene. Trimming took 5 bases from V and 5 from J, leaving 16 bases between them. The CDR3 loop is CASSPLDRLDNEQFF. The DNA for the CDR3 is TGTGCCAGCAGTCCACTAGACCGACTAGACAATGAGCAGTTCTTC.

The rearrangement links TRBV5-1 to TRBJ1-1, with 7 bases matching TRBD1. CDR1 and CDR2 from the germline V gene are SGHRS and YFSETQ. The CDR3 spans 17 residues. V trimming: 3 bases; J trimming: 1 base; junction bases outside the gene matches: 12. For the CDR3, the DNA is TGCGCCAGCAGCTCTATCTCCCTGACAGGGCCGAACACTGAAGCTTTCTTT. Encoded protein: CASSSISLTGPNTEAFF. Supplemented by reference TRBV5-1 and TRBJ1-1, the full variable domain reads KAGVTQTPRYLIKTRGQQVTLSCSPISGHRSVSWYQQTPGQGLQFLFEYFSETQRNKGNFPGRFSGRQFSNSRSEMNVSTLELGDSALYLCASSSISLTGPNTEAFFGQGTRLTVV.

The V and J genes are TRBV18 and TRBJ2-7, with D possibly matching TRBD1 (6 bases). This CDR3 contains 14 residues. CDR1 is KGHSH and CDR2 is LQKENI in the germline V gene. The ends were cut back, 5 bases at V and 2 bases at J, with 13 bases in the middle. The CDR3 DNA reads TGTGCCAGCTCAAGCGACAGGATAACCTACGAGCAGTACTTC. Residues: CASSSDRITYEQYF.

This clonotype was counted between two and nine times. The J gene is TRBJ1-6, the V gene TRBV20-1, with 7 bases fitting TRBD1. The V gene's germline CDR1 is DFQATT and CDR2 SNEGSKA (reference sequence). The CDR3 extends over 14 amino acids. J lost 4 bases, V lost 6 bases, and 6 bases had no gene match. The chain's CDR3 is CSASPGQYNSPLHF. As DNA, the CDR3 is TGCAGTGCGTCTCCGGGACAGTATAATTCACCCCTCCACTTT.